This TCR beta chain was observed in a study of blood T cell repertoires in COVID-19. The wider study: Collection of acute and convalescent COVID-19 samples took place in the United States, Italy and Spain. T cells, B-cell-depleted T cells, or PBMCs provided the cDNA or gDNA that served as material.

How the authors handled the data: Amplification of reference gene primers was used by the study to estimate nucleated cell counts. Clones were sequenced by immunoSEQ multiplex PCR, and TCRdb holds only the in-frame ones, with some missing. D and trimming come from the DNA, and the V and J calls and clone size come from that table. This table has 150,000 to 200,000 clones, about 89% appearing once. This CDR3 has 18 residues. V trimming: 4 bases; J trimming: 1 base; junction bases outside the gene matches: 11. Germline CDR1 SEHNR, CDR2 FQNEAQ (reference sequence). The receptor was derived from a man between 35 and 55 years old with active or convalescent COVID-19. The chain employs TRBV7-9 and TRBJ2-7; 12 nucleotides line up with TRBD2. The sequenced material came from peripheral blood. CDR3 residues: CASSSSSTGTSGSYEQYF. CDR3 nucleotide sequence: TGTGCCAGCAGCTCCTCTTCCACCGGGACTAGCGGGTCCTACGAGCAGTACTTC.